This T cell receptor beta chain was profiled in a study of T cells in Graves' hyperthyroidism and ophthalmopathy. The CDR3 spans 15 residues. Germline loops: CDR1 SSHAT, CDR2 FNYEAQ (reference sequence). On this clonotype itself: The junction shows a germline mismatch at one end, possibly a read error.

Graves' hyperthyroidism showing no ophthalmopathy progression within 18 months was considered stable. Amplified TCR beta CDR3 regions derived from RNA transcripts. HTBI primers were the set used in a first-round RT-PCR of the TCR CDR3. Each CDR3 protein is one row after TCRdb ran MiXCR on the multiplex PCR reads. The sample lists hundreds of thousands of distinct CDR3 sequences, 14% occurring once. This chain uses TRBV7-7 with TRBJ2-1; 8 bases line up with TRBD2. The origin of this receptor is a woman between 18 and 30 years old with Graves' hyperthyroidism. The specimen sequenced was blood. The CDR3 spells CASSSGTRDDNEQFF. The CDR3 DNA reads TGTGCTAGCAGCTCCGGGACTAGGGACGACAATGAGCAGTTCTTC.